This T cell receptor beta chain was found in a study of blood T cell repertoires in COVID-19. CDR1 is SGHRS and CDR2 is YFSETQ in the germline V gene. V shed 0 bases, J shed 3 bases, and the junction held 11 bases outside the gene matches. The CDR3 length is 17 residues. The authors' processing: The assay estimated nucleated cells by amplifying reference gene primers. Libraries were prepared by immunoSEQ multiplex PCR; TCRdb keeps only in-frame clonotypes and omits some of them. D and trimming come from the DNA, and the V and J calls and clone size come from that table. The table records approximately 270,000 clones, nearly 90% of them present only once.

The clonotype comes from a young man with active or convalescent COVID-19. The chain links TRBV5-1 to TRBJ2-5; 7 bases are shared with TRBD1. The sequencing input was peripheral blood. CDR3 bases: TGCGCCAGCAGCTTGGGATCCCGGTCTGGGACAGAAGAGACCCAGTACTTC. Protein sequence: CASSLGSRSGTEETQYF.